This T cell receptor (beta chain) was identified in a study of chemoradiotherapy in HPV16-positive cancers. Study conclusions and caveats: Candidate HPV-specific clones and E7-related TCR motifs grew in tumor during treatment.

This clone was seen a few times. Its antigen is not identified. Samples were taken several times over chemoradiotherapy. CDR3 size: 16 residues. V lost 1 base to trimming and J lost 0 bases; unmatched junction nucleotides: 2. The germline gives CDR1 LGHNA, CDR2 YSLEER. TCRdb's table, derived via immunoSEQ multiplex PCR, lists solely in-frame clones and lacks some. The sample consists of approximately 12,000 clones, roughly 70% of them appearing once. This receptor was obtained from a human donor with HPV-associated anogenital cancer. This chain links TRBV4-3 with TRBJ2-7; 11 bases align to TRBD1. Sampling was performed from a patient who underwent chemoradiotherapy. The CDR3 spells CASSQGGTGGSYEQYF. CDR3 bases: TGCGCCAGCAGCCAAGGGGGGACAGGGGGCTCCTACGAGCAGTACTTC.